The clone carrying this TCR beta chain came up many times. This specimen comes from a study of T cells in Graves' hyperthyroidism and ophthalmopathy. The V end lost 3 bases, the J end lost 3 bases, and 12 bases lay between the germline ends. CDR3 length: 14 residues. The germline V gene encodes CDR1 LGHDT and CDR2 YNNKEL (reference sequence). The TCR beta CDR3 regions underwent amplification using RNA transcripts as the source. Carried out on the TCR CDR3, a first-round RT-PCR used the HTBI primer set. TCRdb itself ran the multiplex PCR reads through MiXCR, one entry per CDR3 protein. The profile covers 600,000 to 750,000 distinct CDR3 sequences, with about 18% appearing a single time and around a sixth taken by the ten largest.

This TCR derives from a man aged 50 to 60 with Graves' hyperthyroidism. The chain carries TRBV3-1 and TRBJ2-7; D is perhaps TRBD2 (6 bases). Sequencing was carried out using blood. CDR3 residues: CASSQDPGLYEQYF. Written as DNA, the CDR3 is TGTGCCAGCAGCCAGGACCCGGGACTCTACGAGCAGTACTTC.